This T cell receptor (beta chain) comes out of a study of blood T cell repertoires in COVID-19. Study overall: Collection of acute and convalescent COVID-19 samples took place in the United States, Italy and Spain. PBMCs, B-cell-depleted T cells, or T cells provided the cDNA or gDNA that made up the material.

Original processing methods: Amplification with reference gene primers provided the estimates of nucleated cell counts. TCRdb keeps only in-frame clones here, not all; method: immunoSEQ multiplex PCR. V and J calls plus clone size are reproduced from that table; the DNA served to infer D and trimming. The table shows around 99,000 clones, with about 78% occurring only once. CDR3 length equals 18 residues. V shed 0 bases and J 4 bases; nucleotides not matched to a gene: 6. Per the germline V gene, CDR1 is KGHDR and CDR2 is SFDVKD. The chain links TRBV24-1 to TRBJ2-3; 13 bases map to TRBD2. Sequencing input: peripheral blood. The receptor was isolated from a human donor in a cohort sampled during active or convalescent COVID-19. CDR3 coding DNA: TGTGCCACCAGTGATTTGCTCCGACTAGCGGGGGGTTCAGATACGCAGTATTTT. Its protein product is CATSDLLRLAGGSDTQYF.